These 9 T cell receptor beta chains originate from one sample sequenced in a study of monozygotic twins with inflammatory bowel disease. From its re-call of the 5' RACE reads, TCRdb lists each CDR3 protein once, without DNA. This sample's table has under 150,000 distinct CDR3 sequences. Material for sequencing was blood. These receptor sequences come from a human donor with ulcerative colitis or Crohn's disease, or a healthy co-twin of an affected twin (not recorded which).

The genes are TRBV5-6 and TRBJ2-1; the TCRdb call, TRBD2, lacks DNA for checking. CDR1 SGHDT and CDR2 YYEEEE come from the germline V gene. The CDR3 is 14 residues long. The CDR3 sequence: CASSTGTNNNEQFF. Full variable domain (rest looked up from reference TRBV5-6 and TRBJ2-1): DAGVTQSPTHLIKTRGQQVTLRCSPKSGHDTVSWYQQALGQGPQFIFQYYEEEERQRGNFPDRFSGHQFPNYSSELNVNALLLGDSALYLCASSTGTNNNEQFFGPGTRLTVL.

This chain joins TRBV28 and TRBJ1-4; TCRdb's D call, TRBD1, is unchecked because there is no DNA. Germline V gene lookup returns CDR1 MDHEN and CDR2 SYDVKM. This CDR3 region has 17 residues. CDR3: CASSLLVGTGTNEKLFF.

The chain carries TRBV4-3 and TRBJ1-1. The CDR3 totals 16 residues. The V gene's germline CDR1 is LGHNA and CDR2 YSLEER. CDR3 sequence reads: CASSQDLIGRSTEAFF.

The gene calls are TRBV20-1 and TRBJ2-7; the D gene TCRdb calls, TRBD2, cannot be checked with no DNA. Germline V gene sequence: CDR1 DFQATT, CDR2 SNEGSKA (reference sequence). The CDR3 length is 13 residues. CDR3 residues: CSAGTSGPYEQYF.

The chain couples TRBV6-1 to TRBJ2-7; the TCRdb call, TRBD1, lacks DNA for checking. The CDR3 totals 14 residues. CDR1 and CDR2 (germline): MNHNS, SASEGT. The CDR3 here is CASRRTGFSYEQYF.

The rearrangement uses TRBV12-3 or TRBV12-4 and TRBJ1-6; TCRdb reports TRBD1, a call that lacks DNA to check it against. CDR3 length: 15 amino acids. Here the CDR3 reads CASSFVTEGDSPLHF.

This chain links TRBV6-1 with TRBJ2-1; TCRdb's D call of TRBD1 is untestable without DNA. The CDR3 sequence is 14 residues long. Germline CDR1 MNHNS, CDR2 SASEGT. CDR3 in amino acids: CASRSRGPAREQFF.

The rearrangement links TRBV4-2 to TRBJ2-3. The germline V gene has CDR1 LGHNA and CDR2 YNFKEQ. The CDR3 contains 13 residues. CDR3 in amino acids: CASSQDASDTQYF.

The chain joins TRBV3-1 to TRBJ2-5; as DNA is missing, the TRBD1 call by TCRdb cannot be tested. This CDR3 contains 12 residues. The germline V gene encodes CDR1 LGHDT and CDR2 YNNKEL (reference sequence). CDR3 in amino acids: CASRRTGETQYF.